The clone carrying this TCR beta chain was picked up a small number of times. The V segment lost 4 bases and the J segment 4 bases; nucleotides outside the gene matches: 3. The CDR3 sequence is 15 residues long. In germline, CDR1 is LGHDT, CDR2 YNNKEL (reference sequence). The data originate from a study of blood T cell repertoires in COVID-19. On the study more broadly: Whether acute or convalescent, the COVID-19 samples came from the United States, Italy and Spain.

Sequenced by immunoSEQ multiplex PCR; TCRdb stores in-frame clones only, minus some. This sample yields 250,000 to 300,000 clones, of which approximately 91% are seen a single time; under 3% belongs to the top ten. This TCR derives from a woman aged 40 to 50 with acute COVID-19. Material for sequencing was PBMCs or T cells enriched from blood (not recorded which). This chain links TRBV3-1 (or the pseudogene TRBV3-2) with TRBJ2-6, with TRBD1 matching over 8 bases. This CDR3 reads CASSPDREGANVLTF. The CDR3 DNA is TGTGCCAGCAGCCCGGACAGGGAAGGGGCCAACGTCCTGACTTTC.